Detailed here is one T cell receptor beta chain. These data come from a study of OX40 agonist ivuxolimab in advanced cancers. Sequencing was performed with immunoSEQ multiplex PCR; in TCRdb, only in-frame clones are kept and a portion is missing. The sample holds almost 70,000 clones; approximately 90% are singletons and the top ten take around 0.3%. Trimming stripped 6 bases from V and 3 bases from J, with 14 bases between. This CDR3 region has 15 residues. Per germline, CDR1 MNHEY and CDR2 SMNVEV (reference sequence). The V call is TRBV27, the J call TRBJ2-2; maybe TRBD2 (6 bases). This TCR was sampled from an adult with an advanced solid tumor such as melanoma, head and neck, liver or kidney cancer. Sequencing was performed on CD4+ or CD8+ T cells sorted from blood, taken in a trial of the OX40 agonist ivuxolimab. CDR3 in DNA: TGTGCCAGCAGGGGACTTTTTTCACACACCGGGGAGCTGTTTTTT. Its translation: CASRGLFSHTGELFF.